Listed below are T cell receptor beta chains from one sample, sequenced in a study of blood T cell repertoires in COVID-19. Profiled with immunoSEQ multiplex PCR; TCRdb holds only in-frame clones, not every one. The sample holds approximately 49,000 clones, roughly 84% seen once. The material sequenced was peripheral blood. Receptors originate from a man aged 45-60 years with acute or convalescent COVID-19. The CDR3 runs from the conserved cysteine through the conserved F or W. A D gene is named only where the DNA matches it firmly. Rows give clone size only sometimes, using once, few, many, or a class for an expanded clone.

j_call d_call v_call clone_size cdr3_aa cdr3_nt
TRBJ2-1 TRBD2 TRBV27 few CASSVLAGGSYNEQFF TGTGCCAGCAGTGTACTAGCGGGAGGGTCCTACAATGAGCAGTTCTTC
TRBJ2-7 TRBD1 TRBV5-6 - CASSPGQGGEQYF TGTGCCAGCAGCCCAGGACAGGGTGGCGAGCAGTACTTC
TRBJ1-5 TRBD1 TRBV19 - CASSAQTGRQPQHF TGTGCCAGTAGTGCCCAGACAGGGAGGCAGCCCCAGCATTTT
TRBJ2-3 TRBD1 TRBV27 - CASSIGQGVRGTQYF TGTGCCAGCAGTATCGGACAGGGCGTCCGGGGTACGCAGTATTTT
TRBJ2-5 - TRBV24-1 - CATSRGKQETQYF TGTGCCACCAGTAGGGGAAAACAAGAGACCCAGTACTTC
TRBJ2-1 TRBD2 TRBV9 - CASSTSGGYNEQFF TGTGCCAGCAGTACTAGCGGGGGGTACAATGAGCAGTTCTTC
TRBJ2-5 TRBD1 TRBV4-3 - CASSQADRAETQYF TGCGCCAGCAGCCAAGCGGACAGGGCGGAGACCCAGTACTTC
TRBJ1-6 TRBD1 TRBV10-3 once CATLTGGNSPLHF TGTGCCACCCTGACAGGGGGTAATTCACCCCTCCACTTT
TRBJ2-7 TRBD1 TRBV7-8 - CASSSDPYGQETYEQYF TGTGCCAGCAGCTCAGACCCATATGGACAGGAGACCTACGAGCAGTACTTC
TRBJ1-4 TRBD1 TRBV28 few CASSRQGAANEKLFF TGTGCCAGCAGTCGACAGGGGGCAGCTAATGAAAAACTGTTTTTT
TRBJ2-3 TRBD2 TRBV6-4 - CASSDDPGAGEAQYF TGTGCCAGCAGTGACGATCCCGGGGCGGGAGAGGCGCAGTATTTT
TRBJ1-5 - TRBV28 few CASSSGVQRPQPQHF TGTGCCAGCAGTTCCGGGGTTCAGAGGCCTCAGCCCCAGCATTTT
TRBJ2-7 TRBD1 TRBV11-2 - CASSNRGPSSYEQYF TGTGCCAGCAGCAACAGGGGGCCTAGCTCCTACGAGCAGTACTTC
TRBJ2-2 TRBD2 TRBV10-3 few CAIRGTSGRIQANTGELFF TGTGCCATCAGGGGAACTAGCGGGAGGATACAGGCGAACACCGGGGAGCTGTTTTTT
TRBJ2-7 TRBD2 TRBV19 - CASSPRRGDEQYF TGTGCCAGTAGTCCCCGTCGGGGGGACGAGCAGTACTTC